Listed below are T cell receptor beta chains from one sample, sequenced in a study of cytomegalovirus exposure and HLA in healthy donors. Here immunoSEQ multiplex PCR was the method, and the copy in TCRdb shows in-frame clones only, minus some. Here the sample spans approximately 290,000 clones, around 80% being singletons. The sample comprised PBMCs. The receptors come from a girl aged 2-10 years in good health and CMV-seronegative. CDR3s include the opening cysteine and the closing phenylalanine or tryptophan. D genes are given only for firm matches. Expanded clones get a size class; other rows say once, few or many, or leave the size out.

>TRBJ2-7|-|13|-|TRBV5-6
CASSPGSSYEQYF
TGTGCCAGCAGCCCCGGGAGCTCCTACGAGCAGTACTTC
>TRBJ1-1|few|16|TRBD1|TRBV6-1
CASSEIGTGTNTEAFF
TGTGCCAGCAGTGAAATAGGGACAGGGACGAACACTGAAGCTTTCTTT
>TRBJ1-3|-|18|-|TRBV9
CASSVDKFGGVSGNTIYF
TGTGCCAGCAGCGTAGACAAGTTCGGGGGAGTGTCTGGAAACACCATATATTTT
>TRBJ2-5|once|14|-|TRBV5-1
CASSLNTGKETQYF
TGCGCCAGCAGCTTGAACACAGGGAAAGAGACCCAGTACTTC
>TRBJ1-1|once|12|-|TRBV7-8
CASSLGQGRAFF
TGTGCCAGCAGCTTAGGGCAGGGTCGAGCTTTCTTT
>TRBJ2-1|-|13|-|TRBV5-1
CASRPPGAGVQFF
TGCGCCAGCCGGCCCCCAGGGGCGGGAGTTCAGTTCTTC
>TRBJ1-1|-|17|-|TRBV19
CASSIRIRDIRPPEAFF
TGTGCCAGTAGTATTCGGATTAGGGACATCCGGCCTCCGGAAGCTTTCTTT
>TRBJ1-4|-|15|-|TRBV27
CATGPTPPLPEKLFF
TGTGCCACAGGGCCCACCCCACCACTACCCGAAAAACTGTTTTTT
>TRBJ1-5|-|13|-|TRBV19
CASSMGGNQPQHF
TGTGCCAGTAGTATGGGGGGAAATCAGCCCCAGCATTTT
>TRBJ2-2|-|12|-|TRBV30
CAWSFSTGELFF
TGTGCCTGGAGTTTTAGCACCGGGGAGCTGTTTTTT
>TRBJ1-4|-|16|TRBD1|TRBV2
CASSPGQGVANEKLFF
TGTGCCAGCAGTCCCGGGCAGGGGGTAGCTAATGAAAAACTGTTTTTT
>TRBJ2-5|few|13|-|TRBV28
CASSLRFSRGQYF
TGTGCCAGCAGTTTACGGTTTAGTCGGGGCCAGTACTTC
>TRBJ2-7|-|11|-|TRBV2
CASTPGYEQYF
TGTGCCAGCACCCCCGGGTACGAGCAGTACTTC
>TRBJ2-5|-|15|-|TRBV6-5
CASSYSARGQETQYF
TGTGCCAGCAGTTACTCTGCGCGGGGCCAAGAGACCCAGTACTTC
>TRBJ2-7|-|13|-|TRBV19
CASSIDISRVQYF
TGTGCCAGTAGTATAGATATATCGAGGGTCCAGTACTTC
>TRBJ1-2|-|14|TRBD1|TRBV5-1
CASSQDRGSYGYTF
TGCGCCAGCAGCCAAGACAGGGGGAGCTATGGCTACACCTTC
>TRBJ2-5|-|15|-|TRBV9
CASSVAPGRLETQYF
TGTGCCAGCAGCGTAGCTCCGGGGAGGTTGGAGACCCAGTACTTC
>TRBJ1-6|-|16|TRBD1|TRBV7-2
CASSLVQGRPSITLHF
TGTGCCAGCAGCTTGGTACAGGGGCGTCCATCGATAACCCTCCACTTT
>TRBJ2-2|once|17|TRBD2|TRBV28
CASSSPRVGGYTGELFF
TGTGCCAGCAGCTCCCCACGAGTGGGGGGGTACACCGGGGAGCTGTTTTTT
>TRBJ2-3|-|15|TRBD1|TRBV27
CASSLLTGQEDTQYF
TGTGCCAGCAGTTTGCTCACGGGACAGGAAGATACGCAGTATTTT
>TRBJ2-7|-|14|-|TRBV10-3
CAIRTGTSSYEQYF
TGTGCCATCAGAACAGGGACGAGCTCCTACGAGCAGTACTTC
>TRBJ2-7|few|15|TRBD2|TRBV7-6
CASSPTSGSSYEQYF
TGTGCCAGCAGCCCCACTAGCGGGAGCTCCTACGAGCAGTACTTC
>TRBJ1-4|-|14|TRBD1|TRBV6-5
CASRTGSTNEKLFF
TGTGCCAGCAGGACAGGGTCAACTAATGAAAAACTGTTTTTT
>TRBJ2-1|-|13|-|TRBV28
CASFQGVYNEQFF
TGTGCCAGCTTCCAGGGCGTCTACAATGAGCAGTTCTTC
>TRBJ1-2|-|14|-|TRBV7-8
CASRRDTANYGYTF
TGTGCCAGCAGACGCGACACAGCTAACTATGGCTACACCTTC
>TRBJ1-4|-|13|TRBD1|TRBV27
CASSRQGREKLFF
TGTGCCAGCAGCCGACAGGGACGGGAAAAACTGTTTTTT
>TRBJ2-1|few|14|-|TRBV7-7
CASSLAGGPYEQFF
TGTGCCAGCAGCTTAGCGGGGGGGCCCTATGAGCAGTTCTTC
>TRBJ1-3|-|11|-|TRBV10-2
CASSDINTIYF
TGCGCCAGCAGTGATATAAACACCATATATTTT